This T cell receptor beta chain was recovered during a study of T cell responses to AZD1222 COVID-19 vaccine. Measured with immunoSEQ multiplex PCR; TCRdb has only the in-frame clones, and not every one. The repertoire holds tens of thousands of clones, with 85% to 90% as singletons. This clone appeared once. The material was peripheral blood, obtained 28 days after the second AZD1222 dose. This TCR was sampled from an adult who received the AZD1222 COVID-19 vaccine.

The CDR3 protein is CASRLGQWSYEQYF. The CDR3 DNA reads as TGTGCCAGCCGATTGGGACAGTGGTCCTACGAGCAGTACTTC. This chain connects TRBV6-5 to TRBJ2-7; 7 positions agree with TRBD1. CDR1 is MNHEY and CDR2 is SVGAGI in the germline V gene. The CDR3 contains 14 residues. V was pared by 8 bases and J by 1 base, with 8 bases of the junction left unmatched.